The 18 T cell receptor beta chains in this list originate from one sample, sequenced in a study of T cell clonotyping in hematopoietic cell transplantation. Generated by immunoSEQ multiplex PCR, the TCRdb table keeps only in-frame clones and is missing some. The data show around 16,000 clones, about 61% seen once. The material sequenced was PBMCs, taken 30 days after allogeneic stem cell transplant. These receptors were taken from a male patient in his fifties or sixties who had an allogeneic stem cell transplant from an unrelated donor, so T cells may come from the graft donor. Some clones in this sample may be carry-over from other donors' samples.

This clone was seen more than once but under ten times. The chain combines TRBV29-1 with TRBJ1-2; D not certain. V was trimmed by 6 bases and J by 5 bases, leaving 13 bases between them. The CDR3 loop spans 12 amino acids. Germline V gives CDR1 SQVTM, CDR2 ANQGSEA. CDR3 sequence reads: CSVATLRYGYTF. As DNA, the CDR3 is TGCAGCGTCGCTACACTTAGGTATGGCTACACCTTC.

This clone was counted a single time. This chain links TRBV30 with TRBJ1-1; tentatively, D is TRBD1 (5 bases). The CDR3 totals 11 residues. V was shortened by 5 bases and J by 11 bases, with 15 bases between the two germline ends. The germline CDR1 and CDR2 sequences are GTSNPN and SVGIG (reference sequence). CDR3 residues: CAWAGQVEAFF. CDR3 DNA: TGTGCCTGGGCGGGGCAGGTGGAGGCTTTCTTT.

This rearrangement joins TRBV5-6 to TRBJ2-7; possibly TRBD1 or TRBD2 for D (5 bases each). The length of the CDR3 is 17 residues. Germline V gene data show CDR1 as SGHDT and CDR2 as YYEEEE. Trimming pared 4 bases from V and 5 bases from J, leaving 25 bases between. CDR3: CASSPLRRGRGVHEQYF. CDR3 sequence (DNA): TGTGCCAGCAGCCCTCTCCGACGGGGAAGGGGCGTGCACGAGCAGTACTTC. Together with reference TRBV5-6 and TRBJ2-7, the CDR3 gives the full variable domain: DAGVTQSPTHLIKTRGQQVTLRCSPKSGHDTVSWYQQALGQGPQFIFQYYEEEERQRGNFPDRFSGHQFPNYSSELNVNALLLGDSALYLCASSPLRRGRGVHEQYFGPGTRLTVT.

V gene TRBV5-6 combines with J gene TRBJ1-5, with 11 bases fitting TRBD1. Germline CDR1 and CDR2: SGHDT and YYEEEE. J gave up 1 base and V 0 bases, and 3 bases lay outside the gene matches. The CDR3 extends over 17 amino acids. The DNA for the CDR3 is TGTGCCAGCAGCTTGGGGACAGGGGGCTGGAGCAATCAGCCCCAGCATTTT. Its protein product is CASSLGTGGWSNQPQHF. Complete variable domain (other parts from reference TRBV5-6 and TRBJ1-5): DAGVTQSPTHLIKTRGQQVTLRCSPKSGHDTVSWYQQALGQGPQFIFQYYEEEERQRGNFPDRFSGHQFPNYSSELNVNALLLGDSALYLCASSLGTGGWSNQPQHFGDGTRLSIL.

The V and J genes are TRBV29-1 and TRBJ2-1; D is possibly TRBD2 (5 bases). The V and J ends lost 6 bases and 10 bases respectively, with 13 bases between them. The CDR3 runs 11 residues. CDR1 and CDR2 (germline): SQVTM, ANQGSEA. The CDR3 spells CSVSRGWEQFF. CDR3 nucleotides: TGCAGCGTATCGAGAGGGTGGGAGCAGTTCTTC.

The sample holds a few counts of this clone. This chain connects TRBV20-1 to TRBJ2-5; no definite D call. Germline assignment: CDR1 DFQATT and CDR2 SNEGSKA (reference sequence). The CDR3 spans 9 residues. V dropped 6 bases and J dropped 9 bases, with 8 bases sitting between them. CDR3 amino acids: CSAKGPQYF. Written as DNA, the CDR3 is TGCAGTGCCAAAGGGCCCCAGTACTTC.

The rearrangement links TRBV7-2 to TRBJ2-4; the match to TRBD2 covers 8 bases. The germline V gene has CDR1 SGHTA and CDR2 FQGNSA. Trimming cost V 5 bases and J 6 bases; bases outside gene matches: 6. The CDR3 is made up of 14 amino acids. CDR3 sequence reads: CASSEAGEGNIQYF. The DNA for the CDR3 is TGTGCCAGCAGCGAAGCGGGAGAGGGAAACATTCAGTACTTC.

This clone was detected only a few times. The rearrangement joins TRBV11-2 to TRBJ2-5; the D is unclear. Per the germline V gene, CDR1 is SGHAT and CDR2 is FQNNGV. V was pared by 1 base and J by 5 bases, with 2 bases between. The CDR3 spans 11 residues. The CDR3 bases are TGTGCCAGCAGCTTAGCGGAGACCCAGTACTTC. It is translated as CASSLAETQYF.

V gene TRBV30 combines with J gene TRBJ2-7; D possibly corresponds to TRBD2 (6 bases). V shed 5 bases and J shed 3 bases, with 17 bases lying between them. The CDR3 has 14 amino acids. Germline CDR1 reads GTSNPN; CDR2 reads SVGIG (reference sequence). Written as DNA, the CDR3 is TGTGCCTGGTACGACCAGGGAGGCGGCTACGAGCAGTACTTC. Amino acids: CAWYDQGGGYEQYF.

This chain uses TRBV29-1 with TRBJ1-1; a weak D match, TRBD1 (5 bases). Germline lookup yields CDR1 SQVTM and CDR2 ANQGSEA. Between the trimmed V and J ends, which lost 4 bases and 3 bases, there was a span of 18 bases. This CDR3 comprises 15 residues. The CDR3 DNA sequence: TGCAGCGTTGCGCCTCGTGGGGGAACTGACACTGAAGCTTTCTTT. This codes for CSVAPRGGTDTEAFF.

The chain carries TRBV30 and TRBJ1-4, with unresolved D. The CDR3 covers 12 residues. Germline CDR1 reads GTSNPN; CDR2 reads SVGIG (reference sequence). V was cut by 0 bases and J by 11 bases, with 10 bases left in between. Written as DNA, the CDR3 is TGTGCCTGGAGTGTACCACCTGGGAAACTGTTTTTT. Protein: CAWSVPPGKLFF.

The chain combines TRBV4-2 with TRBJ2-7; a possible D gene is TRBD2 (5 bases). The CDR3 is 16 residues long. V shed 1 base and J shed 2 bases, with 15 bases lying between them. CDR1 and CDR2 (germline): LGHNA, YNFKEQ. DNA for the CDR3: TGTGCCAGCAGCCAAGCCCACCAGGCCGGGACCTACGAGCAGTACTTC. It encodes CASSQAHQAGTYEQYF.

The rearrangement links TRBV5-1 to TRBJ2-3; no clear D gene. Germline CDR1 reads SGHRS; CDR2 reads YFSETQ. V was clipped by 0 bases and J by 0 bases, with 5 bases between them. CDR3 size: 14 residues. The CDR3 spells CASSLEPSTDTQYF. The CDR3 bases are TGCGCCAGCAGCTTGGAGCCCAGCACAGATACGCAGTATTTT.

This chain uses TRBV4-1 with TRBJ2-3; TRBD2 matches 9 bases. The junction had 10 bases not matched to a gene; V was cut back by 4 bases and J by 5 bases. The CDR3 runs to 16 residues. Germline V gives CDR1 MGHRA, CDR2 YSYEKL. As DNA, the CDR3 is TGCGCCAGCAGCCTGAGCCCTAGCGGGGCGGGAGATACGCAGTATTTT. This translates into CASSLSPSGAGDTQYF.

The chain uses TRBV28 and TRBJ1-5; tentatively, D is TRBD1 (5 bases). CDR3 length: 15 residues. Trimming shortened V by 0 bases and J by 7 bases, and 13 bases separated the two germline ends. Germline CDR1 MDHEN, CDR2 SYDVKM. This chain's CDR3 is CASSLWGPTGQPQHF. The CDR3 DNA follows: TGTGCCAGCAGTTTATGGGGACCCACTGGGCAGCCCCAGCATTTT.

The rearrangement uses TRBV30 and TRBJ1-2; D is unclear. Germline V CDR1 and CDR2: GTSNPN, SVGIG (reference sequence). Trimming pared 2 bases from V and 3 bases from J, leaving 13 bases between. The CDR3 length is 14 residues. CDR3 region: CAWSQNGQDYGYTF. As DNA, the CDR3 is TGTGCCTGGAGTCAAAACGGTCAGGACTATGGCTACACCTTC.

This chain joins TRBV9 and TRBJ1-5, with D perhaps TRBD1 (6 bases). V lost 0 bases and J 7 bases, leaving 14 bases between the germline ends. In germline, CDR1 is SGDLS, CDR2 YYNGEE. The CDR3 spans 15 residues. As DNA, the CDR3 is TGTGCCAGCAGCGTAGGAGCAGGAACAGGGCAGCCCCAGCATTTT. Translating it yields CASSVGAGTGQPQHF.

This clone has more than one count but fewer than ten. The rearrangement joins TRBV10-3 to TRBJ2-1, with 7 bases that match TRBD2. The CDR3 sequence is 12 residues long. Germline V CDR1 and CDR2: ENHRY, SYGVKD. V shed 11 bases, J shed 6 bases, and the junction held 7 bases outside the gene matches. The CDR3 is CAVGRVSNEQFF. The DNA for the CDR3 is TGTGCCGTAGGGAGGGTTTCCAATGAGCAGTTCTTC.